This T cell receptor beta chain originates from a study of blood T cell repertoires in COVID-19. For the study at large: Both acute and convalescent COVID-19 samples were obtained from the United States, Italy and Spain. From T cells, B-cell-depleted T cells, or PBMCs came the material, which was cDNA or gDNA.

Germline assignment: CDR1 SNHLY and CDR2 FYNNEI. V lost 9 bases to trimming and J lost 4 bases; unmatched junction nucleotides: 11. This CDR3 contains 14 residues. Methods used by the authors: Amplification of reference gene primers provided the estimated nucleated cell counts. Generated by immunoSEQ multiplex PCR, the TCRdb table keeps only in-frame clones and is missing some. V and J calls and clone size follow that table, whereas D and trimming were derived from the DNA. The sample contains more than 100,000 clones, roughly 91% of which appear only once. In this sample, this clone turned up a few times.

This chain joins TRBV2 and TRBJ1-2; TRBD1 matches at 7 bases. This clonotype was sampled from a man aged 45-65 years with active or convalescent COVID-19. The sample consisted of peripheral blood. As DNA, the CDR3 is TGTGCCAGAGAAAAGGGACAGAAAAGCTATGGCTACACCTTC. Translated, it gives CAREKGQKSYGYTF.